Below are 23 T cell receptor beta chains sequenced from a single sample in a study of vaccination effects on CD4 cells after COVID-19. The ViraFEST assay expanded antigen-specific CD4+ T cells with viral peptide pools before sequencing. Culture lasted roughly eleven days before CD4+ T cell isolation. Everyone in the study got two shots of either the BNT162b2 or mRNA-1273 vaccine. Their antigens are not known. The assay was immunoSEQ multiplex PCR, and TCRdb's table has in-frame clones only and misses some. Here the sample spans 25,000 to 30,000 clones, around 85% being singletons. The sample in question was CD4+ T cells from PBMCs cultured with SARS-CoV-2 spike peptides, obtained after COVID-19 vaccination. The source of these receptors is a human donor who received a COVID-19 vaccine. Some clones in this sample may be carry-over from other donors' samples.

This clone has more than one count but fewer than ten. V is TRBV14 and J is TRBJ2-7; the D is unclear. V lost 0 bases and J lost 2, with 5 bases in between. Germline CDR1 is SGHDN and CDR2 is FVKESK. The CDR3 runs 13 residues. CDR3 nucleotide sequence: TGTGCCAGCAGCCAAGAGCCCCCCTACGAGCAGTACGTC. This sequence encodes CASSQEPPYEQYV.

CDR3 loop: CASSVGAGKDGSPLHF. The CDR3 nucleotides read TGTGCCAGCAGCGTAGGGGCAGGGAAGGATGGTTCACCCCTCCACTTT. V gene TRBV9 combines with J gene TRBJ1-6; maybe TRBD1 (5 bases). The CDR3 runs to 16 residues. CDR1 is SGDLS, CDR2 YYNGEE, per germline. Trimming cost V 0 bases and J 9 bases, with 16 bases left between them.

The gene calls are TRBV11-1 and TRBJ2-3; 7 positions match TRBD1. Germline values: CDR1 SGHAT, CDR2 FQDESV (reference sequence). The trim removed 3 bases at V and 0 bases at J, leaving 6 bases unmatched. There are 16 residues in the CDR3. CDR3 in DNA: TGTGCCAGCAGCTTGGCTACAGGGGCGAGCACAGATACGCAGTATTTT. This sequence encodes CASSLATGASTDTQYF. Full variable domain (missing parts from reference TRBV11-1 and TRBJ2-3): EAEVAQSPRYKITEKSQAVAFWCDPISGHATLYWYRQILGQGPELLVQFQDESVVDDSQLPKDRFSAERLKGVDSTLKIQPAELGDSAMYLCASSLATGASTDTQYFGPGTRLTVL.

The chain employs TRBV9 and TRBJ1-6; 7 positions agree with TRBD1. This CDR3 contains 15 residues. In germline, CDR1 is SGDLS, CDR2 YYNGEE. Trimming cost V 0 bases and J 7 bases; bases outside gene matches: 4. CDR3 DNA sequence: TGTGCCAGCAGCGTAGGAACAGGGGCAAATTCACCCCTCCACTTT. Residues: CASSVGTGANSPLHF.

This chain links TRBV11-2 with TRBJ2-5, with 9 bases fitting TRBD2. From germline, CDR1 is SGHAT and CDR2 FQNNGV. The CDR3 runs 17 residues. V lost 3 bases, J lost 5 bases, and 13 bases stayed unmatched. The CDR3 protein is CASSFSSGGTTRETQYF. CDR3 bases: TGTGCCAGCAGCTTTAGTAGCGGGGGCACTACCAGGGAGACCCAGTACTTC. Full variable domain (remainder filled in from reference TRBV11-2 and TRBJ2-5): EAGVAQSPRYKIIEKRQSVAFWCNPISGHATLYWYQQILGQGPKLLIQFQNNGVVDDSQLPKDRFSAERLKGVDSTLKIQPAKLEDSAVYLCASSFSSGGTTRETQYFGPGTRLLVL.

This chain connects TRBV2 to TRBJ2-1; possible D gene TRBD2, 6 bases. The CDR3 is 14 residues long. V lost 9 bases and J lost 6, with 18 bases in between. The germline CDR1 and CDR2 sequences are SNHLY and FYNNEI. In DNA, the CDR3 is TGTGCCAGTGCCCAGGGACTTGCTCTCAATGAGCAGTTCTTC. As protein: CASAQGLALNEQFF.

The chain links TRBV19 to TRBJ1-5, with TRBD1 matching 10 bases. V lost 7 bases and J lost 0; bases outside the gene matches: 6. CDR1 and CDR2 from the germline V gene are LNHDA and SQIVND (reference sequence). The CDR3 covers 16 residues. The CDR3 nucleotides read TGTGCCAGTAAATGGGGGGACAGGGGTAGCAATCAGCCCCAGCATTTT. This encodes CASKWGDRGSNQPQHF.

The CDR3: CASSLSGGNQPQHF. The CDR3 nucleotides are TGCGCCAGCAGCTTGTCAGGGGGCAATCAGCCCCAGCATTTT. V gene TRBV5-1 combines with J gene TRBJ1-5, with TRBD1 as a possible D gene (6 bases). This CDR3 contains 14 residues. Germline loops: CDR1 SGHRS, CDR2 YFSETQ. V was pared by 1 base and J by 2 bases, with 7 bases between.

This chain connects TRBV3-1 (or the pseudogene TRBV3-2) to TRBJ1-1; a weak D match, TRBD1 (6 bases). V was trimmed by 4 bases and J by 5 bases, leaving 11 bases between them. This CDR3 region has 13 residues. CDR1 is LGHDT, CDR2 YNNKEL, per germline (reference sequence). The CDR3 nucleotides read TGTGCCAGCAGCCCACAGGGATGGACTGAAGCTTTCTTT. Translation gives CASSPQGWTEAFF.

Relative to its sample, this clone is medium-sized (0.01 to 0.1%). This chain uses TRBV7-2 with TRBJ1-2; D not resolved. The V end was cut by 4 bases, the J end by 4 bases, with 13 bases between. Looked up from germline, CDR1 is SGHTA and CDR2 is FQGNSA. The CDR3 covers 14 residues. The CDR3 region is CASSSQAGVYGYTF. As DNA, the CDR3 is TGTGCCAGCAGCTCACAAGCCGGAGTCTATGGCTACACCTTC. The variable domain in full, completed from reference TRBV7-2 and TRBJ1-2, reads GAGVSQSPSNKVTEKGKDVELRCDPISGHTALYWYRQSLGQGLEFLIYFQGNSAPDKSGLPSDRFSAERTGGSVSTLTIQRTQQEDSAVYLCASSSQAGVYGYTFGSGTRLTVV.

The chain uses TRBV24-1 and TRBJ2-3; 8 bases agree with TRBD1. Trimming cost V 5 bases and J 6 bases; bases outside gene matches: 9. CDR1 KGHDR and CDR2 SFDVKD come from the germline V gene. CDR3 length equals 15 residues. CDR3 bases: TGTGCCACCAGTGGGGCGACAGGGGAGCTCGATACGCAGTATTTT. Translating it yields CATSGATGELDTQYF.

J is TRBJ2-7 and V is TRBV3-1 (or the pseudogene TRBV3-2); maybe TRBD1 (5 bases). This CDR3 comprises 13 residues. Deletions cut 1 base from V and 6 bases from J, with 10 bases between. CDR1 and CDR2 from the germline V gene are LGHDT and YNNKEL (reference sequence). CDR3 coding DNA: TGTGCCAGCAGCCAAGTGCAGGGCGGCGAGCAGTACGTC. Its translation: CASSQVQGGEQYV.

The CDR3 reads CASSLQGAGETQYF. CDR3 nucleotide sequence: TGTGCCAGCAGCTTGCAGGGGGCTGGGGAGACCCAGTACTTC. This chain joins TRBV5-5 and TRBJ2-5; 8 bases align to TRBD1. The CDR3 contains 14 residues. With 1 base clipped from V and 5 bases from J, the junction kept 4 bases outside the gene matches. Per germline, CDR1 SGHKS and CDR2 YYEKEE (reference sequence). The full variable domain, with the rest looked up from reference TRBV5-5 and TRBJ2-5, is DAGVTQSPTHLIKTRGQQVTLRCSPISGHKSVSWYQQVLGQGPQFIFQYYEKEERGRGNFPDRFSARQFPNYSSELNVNALLLGDSALYLCASSLQGAGETQYFGPGTRLLVL.

The V call is TRBV7-9, the J call TRBJ2-5; 11 bases are shared with TRBD1. The CDR3 runs to 18 residues. Germline trimming cut 5 bases from V and 1 base from J; bases unmatched to any gene: 12. Germline loops: CDR1 SEHNR, CDR2 FQNEAQ (reference sequence). CDR3 amino acids: CASSLRFGQGAPQETQYF. In DNA form, the CDR3 reads TGTGCCAGCAGCCTAAGATTCGGACAGGGGGCCCCCCAAGAGACCCAGTACTTC.

The chain couples TRBV3-1 (or the pseudogene TRBV3-2) to TRBJ1-1, with 8 positions matching TRBD1. The trim removed 0 bases at V and 0 bases at J, leaving 6 bases unmatched. Germline CDR1 LGHDT, CDR2 YNNKEL (reference sequence). This CDR3 is built from 17 residues. The CDR3 nucleotides read TGTGCCAGCAGCCAAGAATGGAGGGGACAGGTGAACACTGAAGCTTTCTTT. It specifies CASSQEWRGQVNTEAFF.

This clone was seen more than once but under ten times. The genes are TRBV10-2 and TRBJ2-7; tentatively, D is TRBD1 or TRBD2 (6 bases each). The CDR3 has 13 residues. Germline lookup yields CDR1 WSHSY and CDR2 SAAADI. The V end was cut by 10 bases, the J end by 0 bases, with 13 bases between. The chain's CDR3 is CATRGGSSYEQYV. As DNA, the CDR3 is TGCGCCACTAGAGGGGGGAGCTCCTACGAGCAGTACGTC.

The V call is TRBV12-3 or TRBV12-4, the J call TRBJ2-4; D is undetermined. The CDR3 spans 13 residues. Trimming took 1 base from V and 5 from J, leaving 6 bases between them. The CDR3 sequence: CASSLGYENIQYF. Written as DNA, the CDR3 is TGTGCCAGCAGTTTAGGGTACGAAAACATTCAGTACTTC.

This chain links TRBV7-3 with TRBJ1-3; no definite D call. The V gene lost 0 bases and the J gene lost 2 bases, with 2 bases spanning the gap. Germline V gives CDR1 SGHTA, CDR2 FQGTGA. The CDR3 consists of 13 residues. The CDR3 DNA is TGTGCCAGCAGCTTAACTGCTGGAAACACCATATATTTT. This translates into CASSLTAGNTIYF. Filled out from reference TRBV7-3 and TRBJ1-3, the complete variable domain reads GAGVSQTPSNKVTEKGKYVELRCDPISGHTALYWYRQSLGQGPEFLIYFQGTGAADDSGLPNDRFFAVRPEGSVSTLKIQRTERGDSAVYLCASSLTAGNTIYFGEGSWLTVV.

This chain connects TRBV19 to TRBJ1-2; the D is unclear. The CDR3 loop spans 12 amino acids. The germline CDR1 and CDR2 sequences are LNHDA and SQIVND (reference sequence). The V and J ends lost 0 bases and 4 bases respectively, with 3 bases between them. The CDR3 region has the DNA TGTGCCAGTAGTATAGATGGCTATGGCTACACCTTC. Translated: CASSIDGYGYTF. Complete variable domain (other parts from reference TRBV19 and TRBJ1-2): DGGITQSPKYLFRKEGQNVTLSCEQNLNHDAMYWYRQDPGQGLRLIYYSQIVNDFQKGDIAEGYSVSREKKESFPLTVTSAQKNPTAFYLCASSIDGYGYTFGSGTRLTVV.

This chain joins TRBV5-1 and TRBJ1-5; TRBD1 matches 7 bases. V gave up 0 bases and J gave up 7 bases; unmatched junction bases: 7. The length of the CDR3 is 15 residues. Germline assignment: CDR1 SGHRS and CDR2 YFSETQ. This CDR3 is CASSLAGGIGQPQHF. CDR3 nucleotides: TGCGCCAGCAGCTTGGCAGGGGGGATAGGACAGCCCCAGCATTTT.

The genes are TRBV27 and TRBJ2-1; 11 nucleotides match TRBD2. CDR1 and CDR2 (germline): MNHEY, SMNVEV (reference sequence). This CDR3 has 18 amino acids. V shed 4 bases and J 10 bases; nucleotides not matched to a gene: 18. CDR3 in amino acids: CASSSLAGGPTMFVEQFF. CDR3 in DNA: TGTGCCAGCAGTTCGCTAGCGGGGGGCCCTACAATGTTTGTGGAGCAGTTCTTC.

The J gene is TRBJ2-4, the V gene TRBV29-1, with TRBD1 matching over 11 bases. The length of the CDR3 is 13 residues. Germline V gene lookup returns CDR1 SQVTM and CDR2 ANQGSEA. V shed 7 bases and J 7 bases; nucleotides not matched to a gene: 6. CDR3 in DNA: TGCAGCGGAACCGGGACAGGGGGGAACATTCAGTACTTC. It encodes CSGTGTGGNIQYF.

The CDR3 region has the DNA TGTGCCAGCAGCTTAGGGGGATTGGGAGAGACCCAGTACTTC. Its protein is CASSLGGLGETQYF. This chain connects TRBV7-9 to TRBJ2-5; D is unresolved. The CDR3 is 14 amino acids. Trimming left V 1 base short and J 4 bases short, with 10 bases between. CDR1 and CDR2 from the germline V gene are SEHNR and FQNEAQ (reference sequence). Complete variable domain (other parts from reference TRBV7-9 and TRBJ2-5): DTGVSQNPRHKITKRGQNVTFRCDPISEHNRLYWYRQTLGQGPEFLTYFQNEAQLEKSRLLSDRFSAERPKGSFSTLEIQRTEQGDSAMYLCASSLGGLGETQYFGPGTRLLVL.